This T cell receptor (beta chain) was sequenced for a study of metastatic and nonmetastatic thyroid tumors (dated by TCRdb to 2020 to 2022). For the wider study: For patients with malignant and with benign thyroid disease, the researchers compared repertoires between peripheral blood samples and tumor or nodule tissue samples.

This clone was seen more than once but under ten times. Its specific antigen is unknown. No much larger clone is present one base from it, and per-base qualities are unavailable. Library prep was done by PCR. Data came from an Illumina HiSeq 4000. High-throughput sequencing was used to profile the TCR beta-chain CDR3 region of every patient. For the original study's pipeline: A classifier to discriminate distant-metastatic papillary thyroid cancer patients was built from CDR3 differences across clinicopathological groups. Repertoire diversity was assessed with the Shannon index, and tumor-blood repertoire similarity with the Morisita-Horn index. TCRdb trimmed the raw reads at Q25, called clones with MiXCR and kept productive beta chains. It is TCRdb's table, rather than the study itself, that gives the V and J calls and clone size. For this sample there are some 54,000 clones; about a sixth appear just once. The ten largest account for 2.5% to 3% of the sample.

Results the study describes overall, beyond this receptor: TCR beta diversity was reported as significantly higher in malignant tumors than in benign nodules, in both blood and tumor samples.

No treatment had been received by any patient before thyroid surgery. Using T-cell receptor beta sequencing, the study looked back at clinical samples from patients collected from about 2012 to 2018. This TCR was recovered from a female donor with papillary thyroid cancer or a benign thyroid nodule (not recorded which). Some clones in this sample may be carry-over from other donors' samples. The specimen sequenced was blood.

Read as DNA, the sequence is TGTGCCAGCAGCTTGCTACAGGGTTCTGAAGCTTTCTTT. Translated, it gives CASSLLQGSEAFF. Here the chain combines TRBV11-2 and TRBJ1-1; possibly the D gene is TRBD1, per 6 matching bases. V is reduced by 3 bases and J by 6 bases, leaving a spacing of 11 bases between them. CDR1 is given as SGHAT and CDR2 as FQNNGV, both from the germline V gene. Its CDR3 holds 13 amino acids, cysteine through phenylalanine. Only the CDR3 part of the read is kept: 39 bases, read in frame from the first base.